This T cell receptor beta chain was profiled in a study of shared clonotypes between healthy human individuals. The repertoire was sequenced with immunoSEQ multiplex PCR; TCRdb's copy has only in-frame clones and lacks some. The sample carries around 980,000 clones, around three quarters recorded once. This clone showed up just a few times. This receptor was obtained from a man between 18 and 29 years old in good health. Some clones in this sample may be carry-over from other donors' samples. Sequenced: memory CD4+ T cells from PBMCs. The subset is: CD45RA-negative fraction.

The CDR3 DNA is TGTGCCAGCAGTTTATCGTTCAATCAGCCCCAGCATTTT. Encoded protein: CASSLSFNQPQHF. V usage is TRBV27 and J usage is TRBJ1-5; D is unresolved. The CDR3 runs to 13 residues. CDR1 is MNHEY, CDR2 SMNVEV, per germline (reference sequence). Trimming took 0 bases from V and 3 from J, leaving 3 bases between them.